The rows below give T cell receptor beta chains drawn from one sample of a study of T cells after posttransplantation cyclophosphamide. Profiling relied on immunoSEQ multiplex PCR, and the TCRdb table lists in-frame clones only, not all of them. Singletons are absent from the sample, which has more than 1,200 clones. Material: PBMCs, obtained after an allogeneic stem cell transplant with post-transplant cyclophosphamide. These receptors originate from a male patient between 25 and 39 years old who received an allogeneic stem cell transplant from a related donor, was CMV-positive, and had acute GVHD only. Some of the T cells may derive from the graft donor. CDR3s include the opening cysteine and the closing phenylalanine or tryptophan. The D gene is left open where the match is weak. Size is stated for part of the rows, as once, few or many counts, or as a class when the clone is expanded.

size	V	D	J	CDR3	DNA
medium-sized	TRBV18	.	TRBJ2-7	CASSPKGHPYEQYF	TGTGCCAGCTCACCAAAGGGACACCCCTACGAGCAGTACTTC
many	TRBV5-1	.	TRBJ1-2	CASSLASNYGYTF	TGCGCCAGCAGCTTGGCCAGTAACTATGGCTACACCTTC
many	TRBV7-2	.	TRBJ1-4	CASSYGVEGEKLFF	TGTGCCAGCAGCTACGGGGTGGAGGGCGAAAAACTGTTTTTT
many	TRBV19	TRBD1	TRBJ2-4	CASKDRAVNGAKNIQYF	TGTGCCAGTAAGGACAGGGCGGTGAATGGAGCCAAAAACATTCAGTACTTC
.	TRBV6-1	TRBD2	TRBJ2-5	CASSELAGGPQETQYF	TGTGCCAGCAGTGAGTTAGCGGGGGGGCCGCAGGAGACCCAGTACTTC
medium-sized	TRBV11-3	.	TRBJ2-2	CASSFGGAYTGELFF	TGTGCCAGCAGCTTTGGGGGGGCCTACACCGGGGAGCTGTTTTTT
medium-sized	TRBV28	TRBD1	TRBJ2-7	CASSLKGTGIYEQYF	TGTGCCAGCAGTTTAAAAGGGACAGGCATCTACGAGCAGTACTTC
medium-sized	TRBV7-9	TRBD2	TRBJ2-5	CASFGTSGGAYQETQYF	TGTGCCAGCTTTGGGACTAGCGGGGGGGCGTACCAAGAGACCCAGTACTTC
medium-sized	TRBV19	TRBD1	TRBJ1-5	CASSTGQGQPQHF	TGTGCCAGTAGTACCGGACAGGGGCAGCCCCAGCATTTT
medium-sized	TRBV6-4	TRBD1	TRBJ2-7	CASSDSILTGGTYEQYF	TGTGCCAGCAGTGACTCGATTCTAACAGGGGGGACCTACGAGCAGTACTTC
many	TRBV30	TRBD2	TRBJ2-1	CAWTLGGGSYNEQFF	TGTGCCTGGACCCTCGGGGGAGGGTCCTACAATGAGCAGTTCTTC
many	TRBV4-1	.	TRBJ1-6	CASSPMRGNYNSPLHF	TGCGCCAGCAGCCCAATGCGCGGGAACTATAATTCACCCCTCCACTTT
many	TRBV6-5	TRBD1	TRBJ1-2	CASSYPGQVGGYTF	TGTGCCAGCAGTTACCCCGGACAGGTTGGGGGCTACACCTTC
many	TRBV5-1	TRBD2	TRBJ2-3	CASSRQTSGTDTQYF	TGCGCCAGCAGCCGGCAGACTAGCGGCACAGATACGCAGTATTTT
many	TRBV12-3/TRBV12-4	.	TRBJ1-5	CASSSTSQPQHF	TGTGCCAGCAGTTCGACAAGCCAGCCCCAGCATTTT
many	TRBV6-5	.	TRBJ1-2	CASSLDYNYGYTF	TGTGCCAGCAGTTTGGACTATAACTATGGCTACACCTTC
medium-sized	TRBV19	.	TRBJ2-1	CASSIGPLENNEQFF	TGTGCCAGTAGTATCGGTCCTCTCGAGAACAATGAGCAGTTCTTC
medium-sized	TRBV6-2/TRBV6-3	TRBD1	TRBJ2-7	CASSRQGSYEQYF	TGTGCCAGCAGTCGACAGGGCTCCTACGAGCAGTACTTC
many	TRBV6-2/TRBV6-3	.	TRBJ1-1	CASSYSTWGGAFF	TGTGCCAGCAGTTACTCGACCTGGGGGGGGGCTTTCTTT
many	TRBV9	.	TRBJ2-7	CASSKAGSTYEQYF	TGTGCCAGCAGCAAGGCAGGTTCTACCTACGAGCAGTACTTC
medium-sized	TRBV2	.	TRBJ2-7	CASSERGYEQYF	TGTGCCAGCAGTGAAAGGGGCTACGAGCAGTACTTC